These T cell receptor beta chains were read from a single sample in a study of OX40 agonist ivuxolimab in advanced cancers. This table comes from immunoSEQ multiplex PCR, and its TCRdb copy is limited to in-frame clones, with some not included. The data contain roughly 50,000 clones, roughly 80% of them singletons. The source material was CD4+ or CD8+ T cells sorted from blood, sampled in a trial of the OX40 agonist ivuxolimab. All receptors come from an adult with an advanced solid tumor such as melanoma, head and neck, liver or kidney cancer. Each CDR3 is given without its conserved first and last residue.

V: TRBV6-1
J: TRBJ1-2
CDR3: ASSQTGGYGYT

V: TRBV7-8
J: TRBJ2-4
CDR3: ASSRQGVAKNIQY

V: TRBV6-5
J: TRBJ1-1
CDR3: ASSADAYTEAF

V: TRBV7-2
J: TRBJ2-2
CDR3: ASSPGGNTGELF

V: TRBV9
J: TRBJ2-1
CDR3: ASSVWGSSYNEQF

V: TRBV7-2
J: TRBJ2-1
CDR3: ASSLEGTSGRYYNEQF

V: TRBV28
J: TRBJ2-1
CDR3: ASSLGGTYNEQF

V: TRBV19
J: TRBJ2-1
CDR3: ASRAGTSGTNEQF

V: TRBV7-9
J: TRBJ1-1
CDR3: ASNYEVNTEAF

V: TRBV29-1
J: TRBJ1-4
CDR3: SVGQGAGEKLF

V: TRBV7-2
J: TRBJ1-3
CDR3: ASSENRVQYSGNTIY

V: TRBV6-1
J: TRBJ2-7
CDR3: ASSFAGPRAYEQY

V: TRBV5-1
J: TRBJ2-3
CDR3: ASSLVGSTDTQY

V: TRBV5-1
J: TRBJ1-5
CDR3: ASSDPGTALH

V: TRBV7-2
J: TRBJ2-5
CDR3: ASSLGGRPQETQY

V: TRBV6-5
J: TRBJ1-2
CDR3: AIGTPNRGYT

V: TRBV10-3
J: TRBJ1-1
CDR3: AISESGGDRGEAF

V: TRBV7-8
J: TRBJ2-1
CDR3: ASSLILVGGHEQF

V: TRBV6-5
J: TRBJ2-3
CDR3: ASGGGTDTQY

V: TRBV27
J: TRBJ1-4
CDR3: ASSPGQWREKLF

V: TRBV7-9
J: TRBJ1-2
CDR3: ASSSAGTFNNYGYT

V: TRBV5-1
J: TRBJ2-1
CDR3: ASSWGTSSANEQF

V: TRBV16
J: TRBJ1-1
CDR3: ASSRKTGGAEAF

V: TRBV4-1
J: TRBJ2-5
CDR3: ASSQAPFSDRAETQY

V: TRBV29-1
J: TRBJ1-5
CDR3: SVVFVQGSNQPQH

V: TRBV27
J: TRBJ1-3
CDR3: ASSLSGTSGNTIY

V: TRBV5-1
J: TRBJ1-2
CDR3: ASSLDSGSYGYT

V: TRBV10-2
J: TRBJ2-1
CDR3: ASSESRGRLDEQF

V: TRBV20-1
J: TRBJ2-1
CDR3: SARPSIEQF

V: TRBV7-8
J: TRBJ2-7
CDR3: ASSPPGQGIYEQY

V: TRBV18
J: TRBJ1-1
CDR3: ASSPRTGNTEAF

V: TRBV2
J: TRBJ1-1
CDR3: ASSGDWNTEAF

V: TRBV5-5
J: TRBJ1-1
CDR3: ASSFHQGKPEAF

V: TRBV4-2
J: TRBJ2-3
CDR3: ASSPAGEVSQY

V: TRBV10-1
J: TRBJ2-1
CDR3: ASRGDREREQF

V: TRBV6-6
J: TRBJ1-6
CDR3: ASSYLGQSNSPLH

V: TRBV18
J: TRBJ1-5
CDR3: ASSPGFNQPQH

V: TRBV19
J: TRBJ2-7
CDR3: ASSYRAGQGAYEQY

V: TRBV15
J: TRBJ2-1
CDR3: ATSRLAGGPRNEQF

V: TRBV30
J: TRBJ2-1
CDR3: AWRGSSYNEQF

V: TRBV11-2
J: TRBJ2-1
CDR3: ASSSSGTRDEQF

V: TRBV2
J: TRBJ1-5
CDR3: ASTPSGGFNQPQH

V: TRBV6-5
J: TRBJ1-3
CDR3: ASSLDFSSGNTIY

V: TRBV28
J: TRBJ1-5
CDR3: ASSWGGLYSNQPQH

V: TRBV4-1
J: TRBJ1-1
CDR3: ASSQSGTLNTEAF

V: TRBV2
J: TRBJ2-7
CDR3: ASMGVEQY

V: TRBV19
J: TRBJ1-2
CDR3: ASSPPPRGGQRGYT

V: TRBV25-1
J: TRBJ2-3
CDR3: ASSGINTQY

V: TRBV5-1
J: TRBJ2-3
CDR3: ASRQFTDTQY

V: TRBV5-8
J: TRBJ1-2
CDR3: ASSLDAGAYYGYT

V: TRBV19
J: TRBJ1-3
CDR3: ASSPDSSGNTIY